This section outlines one T cell receptor (beta chain) sequence together with its context. In the original analysis: Amplifying reference gene primers gave estimates of nucleated cell counts. Libraries were prepared by immunoSEQ multiplex PCR; TCRdb keeps only in-frame clonotypes and omits some of them. The V and J calls and clone size come from that table; D and trimming were worked out from the DNA. The table has roughly 250,000 clones, nearly 90% seen once. The germline V gene encodes CDR1 SGHTA and CDR2 FQGTGA. The V end lost 2 bases, the J end lost 7 bases, and 14 bases lay between the germline ends. CDR3 size: 14 residues. This record comes from a study of blood T cell repertoires in COVID-19. Study-level background: Spain, Italy and the United States supplied samples that represented acute and convalescent COVID-19. Sources were T cells, B-cell-depleted T cells, or PBMCs; the material itself was cDNA or gDNA.

The sequence was collected from a woman aged 40 to 50 who had recovered from COVID-19. What was sequenced was peripheral blood. The rearrangement uses TRBV7-3 and TRBJ2-5; D might be TRBD2 (5 bases). The CDR3 DNA follows: TGTGCCAGCAGCTTAGATCGGGCTAGCCGGACCCAGTACTTC. The encoded protein is CASSLDRASRTQYF.